This TCR beta chain stems from a study of T cell clonality in common variable immunodeficiency. Findings of the study overall: Common variable immunodeficiency TCR beta sequences reportedly had fewer deletions and N-nucleotide insertions. CVID subjects showed higher TCRbeta clonality than healthy controls. T cell subpopulation sequencing would be needed to explain CVID clonality.

CVID and control samples used equivalent genomic DNA input. TCRdb's table, derived via immunoSEQ multiplex PCR, lists solely in-frame clones and lacks some. Singletons are absent from the sample, which has over 30,000 clones. This clone appeared a few times. Its antigen is unknown. Sequencing was done on a sample of peripheral blood mononuclear cells. The origin of this receptor is a person aged 18 to 75 in good health.

The sequenced CDR3 bases are TGTGCCAGCAGCCTCAGGGGGTACGGT. Its protein product is CASSLRGYG. The whole CDR3 protein reads CASSLRGYGQYF. The chain links TRBV7-9 to TRBJ2-4; 7 bases are shared with TRBD1. The observed sequence ends 3 residues before the CDR3 terminus, with the missing tail filled in from the germline J gene. There are 12 residues in the CDR3. Germline-derived CDR1 and CDR2 are SEHNR and FQNEAQ (reference sequence).